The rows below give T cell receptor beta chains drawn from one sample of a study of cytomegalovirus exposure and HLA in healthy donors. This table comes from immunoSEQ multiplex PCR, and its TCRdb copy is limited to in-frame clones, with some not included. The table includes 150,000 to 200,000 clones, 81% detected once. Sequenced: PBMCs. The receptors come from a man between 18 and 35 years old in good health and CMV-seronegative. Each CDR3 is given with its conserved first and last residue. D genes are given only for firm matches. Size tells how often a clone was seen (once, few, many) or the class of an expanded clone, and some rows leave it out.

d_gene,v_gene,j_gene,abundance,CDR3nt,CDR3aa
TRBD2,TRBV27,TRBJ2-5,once,TGTGCCAGCAGGGGGACTAGCGGACAAGAGACCCAGTACTTC,CASRGTSGQETQYF
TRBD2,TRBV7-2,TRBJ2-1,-,TGTGCCAGCAGCCCCATAGCGGGAAACGACAATGAGCAGTTCTTC,CASSPIAGNDNEQFF
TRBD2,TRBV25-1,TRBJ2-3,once,TGTGCCAGCAGTGAAAGCGGCGGGAGGGTTGATACGCAGTATTTT,CASSESGGRVDTQYF
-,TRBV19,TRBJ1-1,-,TGTGCCAGTAGTATGAACAGGGACACTGAAGCTTTCTTT,CASSMNRDTEAFF
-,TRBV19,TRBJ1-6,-,TGTGCCAGTAGTATATCGGGAGGAAACTTCGATTCACCCCTCCACTTT,CASSISGGNFDSPLHF
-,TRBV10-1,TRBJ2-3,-,TGCGCCAGCAGTGATACAGGGAGTAGGCCAGATACGCAGTATTTT,CASSDTGSRPDTQYF
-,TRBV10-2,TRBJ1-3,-,TGCGCCAGCAGTGAGACAGACTCTGGAAACACCATATATTTT,CASSETDSGNTIYF
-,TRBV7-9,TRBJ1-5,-,TGTGCCAGCAGCTTAGGTGGGAGCATTGGGAATCAGCCCCAGCATTTT,CASSLGGSIGNQPQHF
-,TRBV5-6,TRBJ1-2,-,TGTGCCAGCAGCCCGATGAGGGAGGGTTATGGCTACACCTTC,CASSPMREGYGYTF
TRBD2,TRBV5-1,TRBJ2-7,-,TGCGCCAGCAGCGAACTAGCGGGGGGGACCTACGAGCAGTACTTC,CASSELAGGTYEQYF
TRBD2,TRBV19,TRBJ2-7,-,TGTGCCAGTAGTATAGCTAGCGGGGACGAGCAGTACTTC,CASSIASGDEQYF
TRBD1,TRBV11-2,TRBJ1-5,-,TGTGCCAGCAGTCAACGACAGGGCCAGCCCCAGCATTTT,CASSQRQGQPQHF
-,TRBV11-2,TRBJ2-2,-,TGTGCCAGCAGCGAGCTGGGAAGGAGGGGCCTGACCGGGGAGCTGTTTTTT,CASSELGRRGLTGELFF
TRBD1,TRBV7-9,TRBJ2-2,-,TGTGCCAGCAGAAACCGGGACAGCTTGGGCGGGGAGCTGTTTTTT,CASRNRDSLGGELFF
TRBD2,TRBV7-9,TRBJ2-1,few,TGTGCCAGCAGCTTAGAAGGACTAGCGGCCAATGAGCAGTTCTTC,CASSLEGLAANEQFF
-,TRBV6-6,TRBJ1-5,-,TGTGCCAGTGAAGGGAGGGACCGCAATCAGCCCCAGCATTTT,CASEGRDRNQPQHF
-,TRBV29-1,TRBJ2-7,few,TGCAGCGTTGATATGCACTTCGGGCTAGCTGACAACTACGAGCAGTACTTC,CSVDMHFGLADNYEQYF
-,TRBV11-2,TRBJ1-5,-,TGTGCCAGCAGCTTAGATCGGGGTCAGCCCCAGCATTTT,CASSLDRGQPQHF
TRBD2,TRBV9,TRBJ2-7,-,TGTGCCAGCAGCGCCGACCTGGGACTACGCTACGAGCAGTACTTC,CASSADLGLRYEQYF
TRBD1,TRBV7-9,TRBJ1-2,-,TGTGCCAGCAGCTTTGGGACAGGGCAAATTCTCTATGGCTACACCTTC,CASSFGTGQILYGYTF
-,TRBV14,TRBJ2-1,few,TGTGCCAGCAGCCCCCGGGAATACAATGAGCAGTTCTTC,CASSPREYNEQFF
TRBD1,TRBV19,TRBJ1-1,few,TGTGCCAGTAGTACTACCCCCCGACAGGGAATAAGGACTGAAGCTTTCTTT,CASSTTPRQGIRTEAFF
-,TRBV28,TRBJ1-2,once,TGTGCCAGTTTACAGGGCGGTCATGGCTACACCTTC,CASLQGGHGYTF
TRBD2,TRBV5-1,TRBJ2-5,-,TGCGCCAGCAGCTTGGAATTAGCGGGGGAGAGAGAGACCCAGTACTTC,CASSLELAGERETQYF
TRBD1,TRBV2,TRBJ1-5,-,TGTGCCAGCAGTGATAGTAAGGACAGGGGAAATCAGCCCCAGCATTTT,CASSDSKDRGNQPQHF
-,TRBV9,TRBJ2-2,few,TGTGCCAGCAGCTCTAACACCGGGGAGCTGTTTTTT,CASSSNTGELFF
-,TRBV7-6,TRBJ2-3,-,TGTGCCAGCAGCTTAGGGGAGGTTCGGGAGCCAGATACGCAGTATTTT,CASSLGEVREPDTQYF
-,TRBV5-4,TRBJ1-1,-,TGTGCCAGCAGCTCCCCCCGGGAGAAACCTGAAGCTTTCTTT,CASSSPREKPEAFF
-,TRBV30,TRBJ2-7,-,TGTGCCTGGAGTGCGAGGCTCGAGCAGTACTTC,CAWSARLEQYF
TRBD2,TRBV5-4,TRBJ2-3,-,TGTGCCAGCAGCCCCGAACTAGCGGGAGTGTATACGCAGTATTTT,CASSPELAGVYTQYF
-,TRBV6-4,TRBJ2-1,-,TGTGCCAGCAGTGAAAGGGGCAATGAGCAGTTCTTC,CASSERGNEQFF
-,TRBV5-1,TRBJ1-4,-,TGCGCCAGCAGCTTGGTAGGGGTTAATGAAAAACTGTTTTTT,CASSLVGVNEKLFF
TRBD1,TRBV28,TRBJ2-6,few,TGTGCCAGCGAGGAGACAGGGGGAACTGGGGCCAACGTCCTGACTTTC,CASEETGGTGANVLTF
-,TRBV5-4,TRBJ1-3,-,TGTGCCAGCAGCTTGGCCGGGTCTGGAAACACCATATATTTT,CASSLAGSGNTIYF
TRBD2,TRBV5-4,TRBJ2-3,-,TGTGCCAGCAGCTTGACTAGCGGGGAGGGTAGGAATACGCAGTATTTT,CASSLTSGEGRNTQYF
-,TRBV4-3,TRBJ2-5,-,TGCGCCAGCAGCCAAGATGGGACGTCGGGGGAGCAGTACTTC,CASSQDGTSGEQYF
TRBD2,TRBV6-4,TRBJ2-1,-,TGTGCCAGCAGTGACTCCGGGGGGGCAGGCTACAATGAGCAGTTCTTC,CASSDSGGAGYNEQFF
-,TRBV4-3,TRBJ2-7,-,TGCGCCAGCAGCCAAGTTGCTTTGCAGGGGAAAACCTACGAGCAGTACTTC,CASSQVALQGKTYEQYF
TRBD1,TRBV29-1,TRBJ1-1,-,TGCAGCGTTCCTGGACAGGGGTACACTGAAGCTTTCTTT,CSVPGQGYTEAFF
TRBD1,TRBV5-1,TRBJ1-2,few,TGCGCCAGCACCGTGGACAGGTCAGCCTATGGCTACACCTTC,CASTVDRSAYGYTF
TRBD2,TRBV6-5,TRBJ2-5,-,TGTGCCAGCAGCCCGGGAGGCCCCCAAGAGACCCAGTACTTC,CASSPGGPQETQYF
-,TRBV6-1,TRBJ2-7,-,TGTGCCAGCAGTGAAAGCCGGGTCGAGCAGTACTTC,CASSESRVEQYF
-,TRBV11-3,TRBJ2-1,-,TGTGCCAGCAGCCCAGGACCAGGGTCCTACAATGAGCAGTTCTTC,CASSPGPGSYNEQFF
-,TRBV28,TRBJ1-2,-,TGTGCCAGCAGTTTAGGTTCAGGGGTCTACTATGGCTACACCTTC,CASSLGSGVYYGYTF
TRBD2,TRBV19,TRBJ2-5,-,TGTGCCAGTAGTATCTGGCGGGGGTACCAAGAGACCCAGTACTTC,CASSIWRGYQETQYF
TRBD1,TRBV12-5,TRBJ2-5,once,TGTGCTAGCGGACAGGGTGCGGGGACCCAGTACTTC,CASGQGAGTQYF
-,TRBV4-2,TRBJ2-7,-,TGTGCCAGCAGCCAAGACTTGTGGTCAGCGAACTACGAGCAGTACTTC,CASSQDLWSANYEQYF
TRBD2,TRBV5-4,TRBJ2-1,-,TGTGCCAGCAGCTTGAGGGGACTAGGGAATGAGCAGTTCTTC,CASSLRGLGNEQFF
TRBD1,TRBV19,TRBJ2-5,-,TGTGCCAGTAGAGACAGGGGTCAAGAGACCCAGTACTTC,CASRDRGQETQYF
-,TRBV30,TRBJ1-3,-,TGTGCCTTTGCAGCCCGGACACTTGGAAACACCATATATTTT,CAFAARTLGNTIYF